This record concerns one T cell receptor (beta chain) sequence. This entry comes from a study of blood T cell repertoires in COVID-19. Across the study: Samples taken during acute and convalescent COVID-19 were collected in the United States, Italy and Spain. T cells, B-cell-depleted T cells, or PBMCs supplied cDNA or gDNA.

Original handling: Reference gene primer amplification in the assay estimated nucleated cell counts. Method: immunoSEQ multiplex PCR; TCRdb's copy keeps in-frame clones and lacks some. The V and J calls and clone size are taken from that table; D and trimming were inferred from the DNA. The sample holds about 210,000 clones, more than 65% seen once. Germline V CDR1 and CDR2: LGHDT, YNNKEL (reference sequence). The CDR3 sequence is 15 residues long. The germline V and J ends were trimmed by 4 bases and 8 bases, with 18 bases remaining between them. The source of this sequence is a man over 45 with active or convalescent COVID-19. Sequencing was carried out using peripheral blood. The chain recombines TRBV3-1 (or the pseudogene TRBV3-2) with TRBJ2-1; a possible D gene is TRBD1 (7 bases). CDR3 coding DNA: TGTGCCAGCAGCCCCCAGGGGGTCGGGGGCTATGAGCAGTTCTTC. Amino acids: CASSPQGVGGYEQFF.